Listed below are T cell receptor beta chains from one sample, sequenced in a study of blood T cell repertoires in COVID-19. Generated by immunoSEQ multiplex PCR, the TCRdb table keeps only in-frame clones and is missing some. This sample carries tens of thousands of clones, around three quarters of them seen once, and the ten largest clones take approximately 21%. The specimen sequenced was peripheral blood. The receptors here all came from an elderly woman with acute or convalescent COVID-19. CDR3s include the opening cysteine and the closing phenylalanine or tryptophan. The D gene is left open where the match is weak. Where a row states a size, it is once, few, many or the class of an expanded clone; other rows omit it.

TRBD2	TRBJ2-3	TRBV15	-	CATSGRRLAGSTDTQYF	TGTGCCACCAGCGGACGTCGACTAGCGGGTAGCACAGATACGCAGTATTTT
-	TRBJ1-2	TRBV7-9	few	CASSLERAYGYTF	TGTGCCAGCAGCTTAGAGAGGGCCTATGGCTACACCTTC
-	TRBJ2-2	TRBV27	-	CASSLRAVSTGSSSGELFF	TGTGCCAGCAGTTTGAGGGCGGTGTCGACGGGCAGCTCATCCGGGGAGCTGTTTTTT
-	TRBJ2-4	TRBV25-1	-	CASSGGRENKNIQYF	TGTGCCAGCAGTGGGGGGCGGGAGAACAAAAACATTCAGTACTTC
-	TRBJ1-4	TRBV7-2	-	CASNRATNEKLFF	TGTGCCAGCAACAGGGCAACTAATGAAAAACTGTTTTTT
TRBD2	TRBJ2-1	TRBV4-2	-	CASSYLAGVNNEQFF	TGTGCCAGCAGCTACCTAGCGGGGGTGAACAATGAGCAGTTCTTC
TRBD1	TRBJ2-3	TRBV6-5	-	CASSNIGQGTDTQYF	TGTGCCAGCAGTAACATAGGACAGGGCACAGATACGCAGTATTTT
TRBD1	TRBJ1-5	TRBV6-5	-	CASSHRGQDQPQHF	TGTGCCAGCAGCCACAGGGGGCAGGATCAGCCCCAGCATTTT
-	TRBJ2-7	TRBV4-1	-	CASSSSITGLYEQYF	TGCGCCAGCAGCTCAAGCATTACAGGGCTCTACGAGCAGTACTTC
TRBD1	TRBJ1-2	TRBV6-5	-	CASSRDRAHGYTF	TGTGCCAGCAGTCGGGACAGGGCCCATGGCTACACCTTC
-	TRBJ1-5	TRBV5-1	-	CASSFLGGNQPQHF	TGCGCCAGCAGCTTTTTGGGAGGCAATCAGCCCCAGCATTTT
TRBD2	TRBJ2-7	TRBV7-2	-	CASSALAAYEQYF	TGTGCCAGCAGCGCACTAGCGGCCTACGAGCAGTACTTC
-	TRBJ2-3	TRBV7-9	-	CAITGGITDTQYF	TGTGCAATAACGGGCGGGATAACAGATACGCAGTATTTT
-	TRBJ1-2	TRBV3-1/TRBV3-2	-	CASSRGREYYGYTF	TGTGCCAGCAGCCGAGGGCGCGAATACTATGGCTACACCTTC
TRBD2	TRBJ2-5	TRBV6-5	-	CASRKSGGHQETQYF	TGTGCCAGTCGTAAGAGCGGGGGGCACCAAGAGACCCAGTACTTC
-	TRBJ1-1	TRBV6-5	-	CASSYRGSEAFF	TGTGCCAGCAGTTACAGAGGGAGTGAAGCTTTCTTT
TRBD2	TRBJ2-2	TRBV3-1/TRBV3-2	-	CASSQDGTSGRAGELFF	TGTGCCAGCAGCCAAGATGGCACTAGCGGGAGGGCCGGGGAGCTGTTTTTT
-	TRBJ2-3	TRBV9	-	CASSVVGSADTQYF	TGTGCCAGCAGCGTAGTAGGGAGCGCAGATACGCAGTATTTT
-	TRBJ2-1	TRBV2	-	CASPDRSRDLEGNEQFF	TGTGCCAGCCCCGATAGGTCCAGAGATCTTGAGGGTAATGAGCAGTTCTTC
-	TRBJ1-1	TRBV12-3/TRBV12-4	-	CASSFGRDTEAFF	TGTGCCAGCAGTTTTGGCCGGGACACTGAAGCTTTCTTT
TRBD2	TRBJ2-5	TRBV2	-	CASTKAGGPHETQYF	TGTGCCAGCACCAAAGCGGGGGGCCCCCATGAGACCCAGTACTTC
TRBD2	TRBJ2-1	TRBV5-4	-	CASSATVTSGNNEQFF	TGTGCCAGCAGCGCGACGGTTACTAGCGGTAACAATGAGCAGTTCTTC
-	TRBJ1-1	TRBV28	-	CASSTPWGPVGAFF	TGTGCCAGCAGTACCCCATGGGGGCCGGTGGGTGCTTTCTTT
-	TRBJ1-2	TRBV2	-	CASIYSYDGYTF	TGTGCCAGCATTTACAGCTACGATGGCTACACCTTC
-	TRBJ2-5	TRBV6-5	-	CASSYGGRGSETQYF	TGTGCCAGCAGTTACGGGGGACGGGGGAGCGAGACCCAGTACTTC
-	TRBJ2-3	TRBV27	-	CASSLYYADTQYF	TGTGCCAGCAGTTTATACTATGCAGATACGCAGTATTTT
TRBD1	TRBJ1-1	TRBV6-5	-	CASRRTGGMNTEAFF	TGTGCCAGCAGACGGACAGGGGGGATGAACACTGAAGCTTTCTTT
TRBD1	TRBJ1-1	TRBV9	-	CASRGHRGAEAFF	TGTGCCAGCAGAGGACACAGGGGCGCTGAAGCTTTCTTT